A selection of T cell receptor beta chains follows, all from one sample in a study of blood T cell repertoires in COVID-19. The assay was immunoSEQ multiplex PCR, and TCRdb's table has in-frame clones only and misses some. The sample has approximately 210,000 clones, about 88% seen once; the top ten hold 4% to 6%. The sequencing sample was made of peripheral blood. These TCRs come from a woman between 35 and 50 years old with acute or convalescent COVID-19. Both conserved end residues are part of each CDR3. The D gene is left open where the match is weak. Only part of the rows carry a size: once, few, many, or a class if the clone is expanded.

abundance,d_gene,j_gene,v_gene,CDR3nt,CDR3aa
NA,TRBD1,TRBJ1-3,TRBV7-6,TGTGCCAGCAGCTTAACAGGGGACTCTGGAAACACCATATATTTT,CASSLTGDSGNTIYF
NA,NA,TRBJ1-2,TRBV27,TGTGCCAGCAGTTCTGCAGGGGATGGCTACACCTTC,CASSSAGDGYTF
NA,NA,TRBJ1-2,TRBV2,TGTGCCAGCAGTGAACAGGGCTACTATGGCTACACCTTC,CASSEQGYYGYTF
NA,TRBD1,TRBJ1-1,TRBV15,TGTGCCACCAGCAGACAGGGGGCTACTGAAGCTTTCTTT,CATSRQGATEAFF
NA,NA,TRBJ1-1,TRBV5-6,TGTGCCAGCAGCTTGGCTGCCTGGCCTACGGGCACTGAAGCTTTCTTT,CASSLAAWPTGTEAFF
NA,NA,TRBJ1-1,TRBV5-1,TGCGCCAGCAGCTTGGTCGCCACCCGGGGTGAAGCTTTCTTT,CASSLVATRGEAFF
once,TRBD2,TRBJ2-3,TRBV3-1/TRBV3-2,TGTGCCAGCAGCCTGGGACTAGCGGGGGGGAGTGCAGATACGCAGTATTTT,CASSLGLAGGSADTQYF
NA,NA,TRBJ2-3,TRBV9,TGTGCCAGCAGCCCCTTCCAACAACACGCGGCGGCGGGAACAGATACGCAGTATTTT,CASSPFQQHAAAGTDTQYF
NA,NA,TRBJ1-1,TRBV11-2,TGTGCCAGCAGCTTAGTTGCGGGCTCGGGCACTGAAGCTTTCTTT,CASSLVAGSGTEAFF
NA,NA,TRBJ1-1,TRBV11-3,TGTGCCAGCAGCTTCATGAACACTGAAGCTTTCTTT,CASSFMNTEAFF
NA,NA,TRBJ1-3,TRBV29-1,TGCAGCGTTCTATTGACAGGAGGATCTGGAAACACCATATATTTT,CSVLLTGGSGNTIYF
once,NA,TRBJ2-2,TRBV7-8,TGTGCCAGCAGCGCCAACCTTCGGACAGCATTTAACACCGGGGAGCTGTTTTTT,CASSANLRTAFNTGELFF
NA,TRBD1,TRBJ1-5,TRBV4-1,TGCGCCAGCAGCCAGGACAGGACCTTCAATCAGCCCCAGCATTTT,CASSQDRTFNQPQHF
NA,NA,TRBJ2-2,TRBV19,TGTGCCAGTAGTATACAGGGCAGCACCGGGGAGCTGTTTTTT,CASSIQGSTGELFF
once,NA,TRBJ2-5,TRBV11-2,TGTGCCAGCAGCTCGACTGAGGGGGGGTTCCAAGAGACCCAGTACTTC,CASSSTEGGFQETQYF
NA,TRBD2,TRBJ2-1,TRBV4-1,TGCGCCAGCAGCCAGGCCCCGGGACTAGGATACAATGAGCAGTTCTTC,CASSQAPGLGYNEQFF
NA,TRBD1,TRBJ1-5,TRBV19,TGTGCCAGTAGTACGACAGGGATCGGGGTAAGCAATCAGCCCCAGCATTTT,CASSTTGIGVSNQPQHF
once,TRBD1,TRBJ1-1,TRBV2,TGTGCCAGCAGGAGAGACAGGGACACTGAAGCTTTCTTT,CASRRDRDTEAFF
NA,TRBD1,TRBJ1-1,TRBV25-1,TGTGCCAGCAGTGAATGGACAGGGGTAACTGAAGCTTTCTTT,CASSEWTGVTEAFF
once,TRBD1,TRBJ1-4,TRBV3-1/TRBV3-2,TGTGCCAGCAGCCGCTGGGACAGAAGAGAAAAACTGTTTTTT,CASSRWDRREKLFF
NA,NA,TRBJ1-2,TRBV3-1/TRBV3-2,TGTGCCAGCAGCAGACGGGACACAGAATATGGCTACACCTTC,CASSRRDTEYGYTF
NA,NA,TRBJ2-3,TRBV20-1,TGCAGTGCTAGTGTGTCGGGACATAAGACAGATACGCAGTATTTT,CSASVSGHKTDTQYF
NA,NA,TRBJ1-4,TRBV4-1,TGCGCCAGCAGCCATCCCCTGCGGGGGGCTAATGAAAAACTGTTTTTT,CASSHPLRGANEKLFF
NA,NA,TRBJ1-4,TRBV10-3,TGTGCCATCAGTGAAAAGGGGGACCGACCGGAAAAACTGTTTTTT,CAISEKGDRPEKLFF
NA,TRBD1,TRBJ2-1,TRBV20-1,TGCAGTGCTAGTCCATCCGGGACAGTGGACCATGAGCAGTTCTTC,CSASPSGTVDHEQFF
NA,NA,TRBJ2-3,TRBV18,TGTGCCAGCTCACCACGCTCTAACACAGATACGCAGTATTTT,CASSPRSNTDTQYF
few,TRBD2,TRBJ2-2,TRBV19,TGTGCCAGTAGTGGTGGACTAGCTCCGCGTCCCGGGGAGCTGTTTTTT,CASSGGLAPRPGELFF
NA,NA,TRBJ1-1,TRBV3-1/TRBV3-2,TGTGCCAGCAGCCAAGACAGCACTGAAGCTTTCTTT,CASSQDSTEAFF
NA,NA,TRBJ2-3,TRBV18,TGTGCCAGCTCACCACTAGGCAGGGGAAACACAGATACGCAGTATTTT,CASSPLGRGNTDTQYF
NA,NA,TRBJ1-4,TRBV11-1,TGTGCCAGCAGCTCCGGGACTTTCGGAAAACTGTTTTTT,CASSSGTFGKLFF
NA,TRBD1,TRBJ1-4,TRBV30,TGTGCCTGGAGTATCACGAGGACAGGGACTAATGAAAAACTGTTTTTT,CAWSITRTGTNEKLFF
few,TRBD1,TRBJ1-4,TRBV6-1,TGTGCCAGCAGTGAACCGGGACAGGGGGTAAAACTGTTTTTT,CASSEPGQGVKLFF
NA,TRBD1,TRBJ1-1,TRBV20-1,TGCAGTGCTAGTAACAGGGGAGCTGAAGCTTTCTTT,CSASNRGAEAFF
NA,TRBD2,TRBJ2-3,TRBV2,TGTGCCAGCAGTGTCATGCTAGCGGGGGGAGCAGATACGCAGTATTTT,CASSVMLAGGADTQYF
NA,TRBD2,TRBJ2-1,TRBV5-1,TGCGCCAGCAGCCCGACCGGACTAGCGGTTTCCTACAATGAGCAGTTCTTC,CASSPTGLAVSYNEQFF
NA,NA,TRBJ1-1,TRBV6-1,TGTGCCAGCAGTGAACCGAGGAGGAACACTGAAGCTTTCTTT,CASSEPRRNTEAFF
once,TRBD1,TRBJ2-3,TRBV10-3,TGTGCCATCAGTGAGCCGGGACAGGGCTTCGATACGCAGTATTTT,CAISEPGQGFDTQYF
NA,NA,TRBJ1-5,TRBV9,TGTGCCAGCAGCGCACGACACCCGGATCACAATCAGCCCCAGCATTTT,CASSARHPDHNQPQHF
NA,NA,TRBJ1-2,TRBV18,TGTGCCAGCTCACCCTCGGGGGGGGCAGAGGATGGCTACACCTTC,CASSPSGGAEDGYTF
NA,NA,TRBJ2-6,TRBV18,TGTGCCAGCTCACCACTTACGGTGCCCTCTGGGGCCAACGTCCTGACTTTC,CASSPLTVPSGANVLTF
NA,NA,TRBJ1-1,TRBV6-1,TGTGCCAGCAGTGACCCCTCAGCGGGGGGCAGGACTGAAGCTTTCTTT,CASSDPSAGGRTEAFF
once,NA,TRBJ2-3,TRBV6-6,TGTGCCAGCAGTTACGGAGGCACAGATACGCAGTATTTT,CASSYGGTDTQYF
NA,NA,TRBJ1-1,TRBV3-1/TRBV3-2,TGTGCCAGCAGCCAATATTTGGCGGGGGGCACTGAAGCTTTCTTT,CASSQYLAGGTEAFF
NA,NA,TRBJ1-6,TRBV3-1/TRBV3-2,TGTGCCAGCAGCCAAGAGGGGGGGGGCCGGTATAATTCACCCCTCCACTTT,CASSQEGGGRYNSPLHF
NA,NA,TRBJ2-2,TRBV6-1,TGTGCCAGCAGTGAACTTTCGTGGACAAATACCGGGGAGCTGTTTTTT,CASSELSWTNTGELFF
NA,NA,TRBJ2-5,TRBV19,TGTGCCACACGCAAAGGACTCCAAGAGACCCAGTACTTC,CATRKGLQETQYF
NA,TRBD1,TRBJ2-2,TRBV18,TGTGCCAGCTCATCGGGACAGGGATATCTCGGGGAGCTGTTTTTT,CASSSGQGYLGELFF
NA,TRBD1,TRBJ2-5,TRBV2,TGTGCCAGCAGTGACCAGGGGGCTCAAGAGACCCAGTACTTC,CASSDQGAQETQYF
NA,NA,TRBJ1-6,TRBV3-1/TRBV3-2,TGTGCCAGCAGCCAAGTCCTGGGGGGGACTGATTCACCCCTCCACTTT,CASSQVLGGTDSPLHF
NA,NA,TRBJ1-2,TRBV5-5,TGTGCCAGCAGCTTCAGGGGAGGGACCTTGGGATATGGCTACACCTTC,CASSFRGGTLGYGYTF
NA,NA,TRBJ2-2,TRBV4-1,TGCGCCAGCAGCCAAGATCCGGGGGACACCGGGGAGCTGTTTTTT,CASSQDPGDTGELFF
NA,TRBD1,TRBJ1-2,TRBV2,TGTGCCAGCAGACACACAGGGGTCGGCTACACCTTC,CASRHTGVGYTF
few,NA,TRBJ2-2,TRBV9,TGTGCCAGCAGCACCAGACAGGAGTACGGGGAGCTGTTTTTT,CASSTRQEYGELFF
once,NA,TRBJ2-2,TRBV3-1/TRBV3-2,TGTGCCAGCAGCCATTCGGACACCGGGGAGCTGTTTTTT,CASSHSDTGELFF
NA,NA,TRBJ1-5,TRBV30,TGTGCCTGGAGTGTTTTCGGACAGCCTGATCAGCCCCAGCATTTT,CAWSVFGQPDQPQHF